Shown below are 16 T cell receptor beta chains from a single sample sequenced in a study of cytomegalovirus exposure and HLA in healthy donors. This table comes from immunoSEQ multiplex PCR, and its TCRdb copy is limited to in-frame clones, with some not included. The sample includes 150,000 to 200,000 clones, less than 95% of them seen just once. Material: PBMCs. The source is a woman aged 18-29 years in good health and CMV-seropositive.

The rearrangement uses TRBV21-1 and TRBJ1-5; no check of the table's D call, TRBD1, against the DNA was made. TRBV21-1 is shown as a pseudogene. The CDR3 is made up of 17 amino acids. The DNA of the CDR3 is TGTGCCAGCAGCAAAATCCCTAAGGGGGCTATGTTTAAGCCCCAGCATTTT. Protein sequence: CASSKIPKGAMFKPQHF.

The V call is TRBV4-2, the J call TRBJ2-2; TRBD2 is a possible D gene (6 bases). Germline V gene data show CDR1 as LGHNA and CDR2 as YNFKEQ. Trimming pared 0 bases from V and 6 bases from J, leaving 23 bases between. The CDR3 consists of 19 residues. CDR3 sequence reads: CASSQDEATLALKAGELFF. DNA of the CDR3: TGTGCCAGCAGCCAAGATGAAGCTACCCTAGCGCTAAAGGCCGGGGAGCTGTTTTTT.

This chain uses TRBV19 with TRBJ2-7, with 7 positions matching TRBD2. Per the germline V gene, CDR1 is LNHDA and CDR2 is SQIVND (reference sequence). CDR3 length: 13 amino acids. After removal of 6 bases from V and 5 bases from J, the junction contained 7 bases not matched to a gene. The CDR3 coding sequence is TGTGCCAGTAGCGGCGGGGGTTGGGACGAGCAGTACTTC. Translation: CASSGGGWDEQYF.

The V and J genes are TRBV27 and TRBJ1-5, with D possibly being TRBD1 (5 bases). Trimming removed 2 bases at V and 0 bases at J, with 14 bases between. This CDR3 is 17 amino acids long. CDR1 and CDR2 from the germline V gene are MNHEY and SMNVEV (reference sequence). CDR3 DNA: TGTGCCAGCAGTTTAATTCCCCCAGGGTATAGCAATCAGCCCCAGCATTTT. Protein product: CASSLIPPGYSNQPQHF.

This sequence joins TRBV28 and TRBJ2-7, with D perhaps TRBD2 (6 bases). The CDR3 extends over 19 amino acids. CDR1 MDHEN and CDR2 SYDVKM come from the germline V gene. The V and J ends lost 1 base and 0 bases respectively, with 22 bases between them. The CDR3 is CASSLSWVGGTASSYEQYF. The CDR3 DNA follows: TGTGCCAGCAGTTTATCCTGGGTTGGAGGGACCGCTAGCTCCTACGAGCAGTACTTC. The whole variable domain, filled in from reference TRBV28 and TRBJ2-7, reads DVKVTQSSRYLVKRTGEKVFLECVQDMDHENMFWYRQDPGLGLRLIYFSYDVKMKEKGDIPEGYSVSREKKERFSLILESASTNQTSMYLCASSLSWVGGTASSYEQYFGPGTRLTVT.

This chain joins TRBV10-1 and TRBJ2-2, with 9 bases that match TRBD2. Germline trimming cut 6 bases from V and 4 bases from J; bases unmatched to any gene: 12. Germline V gives CDR1 WNHNN, CDR2 SYGVQD (reference sequence). The CDR3 length is 17 residues. CDR3 nucleotides: TGCGCCAGCAGCCGAGGATCGCGGGGGGGGACCACCGGGGAGCTGTTTTTT. It is translated as CASSRGSRGGTTGELFF.

The chain uses TRBV10-1 and TRBJ2-1; possible D gene TRBD2, 5 bases. CDR1 WNHNN and CDR2 SYGVQD come from the germline V gene (reference sequence). The CDR3 runs to 13 residues. The V and J ends lost 2 bases and 9 bases respectively, with 11 bases between them. This chain's CDR3 is CASSEGLLGEQFF. Written as DNA, the CDR3 is TGCGCCAGCAGTGAGGGTCTACTAGGTGAGCAGTTCTTC.

This clone was counted only a few times. The rearrangement joins TRBV14 to TRBJ2-7; D is possibly TRBD1 (6 bases). The CDR3 runs to 15 residues. V lost 1 base to trimming and J lost 4 bases, with 14 bases between them. The germline V gene encodes CDR1 SGHDN and CDR2 FVKESK. The CDR3 DNA sequence: TGTGCCAGCAGCCAAGCAGGGGTCGGGGCTTACGAGCAGTACTTC. Protein sequence: CASSQAGVGAYEQYF.

Comments on this clone: Compared with germline, one end of the junction differs, possibly owing to a read error. V usage is TRBV18 and J usage is TRBJ2-1, with D perhaps TRBD2 (5 bases). The CDR3 has 14 residues. The germline V gene encodes CDR1 KGHSH and CDR2 LQKENI. CDR3 bases: TGTGCCAGCTCCCCACTAGACGGGAACAATGAGCAGTTCTTC. As protein: CASSPLDGNNEQFF.

The CDR3 protein is CASSIGLLSYNEQFF. CDR3 in DNA: TGTGCCAGTAGTATAGGTCTTCTCTCCTACAATGAGCAGTTCTTC. The chain couples TRBV19 to TRBJ2-1; D not resolved. The CDR3 runs 15 residues. Trimming took off 1 base at V and 0 bases at J, with 7 bases between the two ends. CDR1 is LNHDA and CDR2 is SQIVND in the germline V gene (reference sequence).

V gene TRBV29-1 combines with J gene TRBJ2-5, with TRBD1 identical over 8 bases. The germline CDR1 and CDR2 sequences are SQVTM and ANQGSEA. The ends lost 3 bases at V and 5 bases at J; junction bases unmatched: 8. This CDR3 spans 14 amino acids. CDR3: CSVDRAGGGETQYF. In DNA, the CDR3 is TGCAGCGTTGATCGGGCAGGGGGCGGGGAGACCCAGTACTTC.

This chain connects TRBV9 to TRBJ2-1, with 7 bases fitting TRBD2. Per the germline V gene, CDR1 is SGDLS and CDR2 is YYNGEE. The CDR3 is 14 amino acids. V lost 2 bases to trimming and J lost 8 bases; unmatched junction nucleotides: 7. The CDR3 loop is CASSVDLGRDEQFF. DNA of the CDR3: TGTGCCAGCAGCGTTGACTTGGGGAGGGATGAGCAGTTCTTC. The variable domain in full, with the rest retrieved from reference TRBV9 and TRBJ2-1, is DSGVTQTPKHLITATGQRVTLRCSPRSGDLSVYWYQQSLDQGLQFLIQYYNGEERAKGNILERFSAQQFPDLHSELNLSSLELGDSALYFCASSVDLGRDEQFFGPGTRLTVL.

In nucleotides, the CDR3 is TGTGCCAGCTCACCTACGGGACAGAAAGAGACCCAGTACTTC. Translating gives CASSPTGQKETQYF. The chain links TRBV18 to TRBJ2-5; 7 nucleotides align to TRBD1. V shed 3 bases and J 3 bases; nucleotides not matched to a gene: 4. The CDR3 is made up of 14 amino acids. Germline loops: CDR1 KGHSH, CDR2 LQKENI.

The V gene is TRBV5-1, the J gene TRBJ1-1; D might be TRBD1 (5 bases). The germline V and J ends were trimmed by 4 bases and 0 bases, with 13 bases remaining between them. Per the germline V gene, CDR1 is SGHRS and CDR2 is YFSETQ. There are 15 residues in the CDR3. The DNA for the CDR3 is TGCGCCAGCAGCCCGCGTAGGGGCCTGAACACTGAAGCTTTCTTT. This translates into CASSPRRGLNTEAFF.

The chain uses TRBV10-3 and TRBJ2-7; TRBD1 matches at 10 bases. The CDR3 spans 13 residues. The germline V gene encodes CDR1 ENHRY and CDR2 SYGVKD. Trimming removed 8 bases from V and 5 bases from J; junction bases left unmatched: 6. The CDR3 sequence: CAIAGTGVHEQYF. The CDR3 bases are TGTGCCATCGCCGGGACAGGGGTCCACGAGCAGTACTTC.

The J gene is TRBJ2-5, the V gene TRBV5-4, with D possibly TRBD2 on 6 matching bases. From germline, CDR1 is SGHNT and CDR2 YYREEE (reference sequence). V lost 0 bases to trimming and J lost 2 bases, with 11 bases between them. The CDR3 spans 15 residues. The CDR3 is CASSLGGTGQETQYF. In DNA, the CDR3 is TGTGCCAGCAGCTTGGGCGGGACGGGGCAAGAGACCCAGTACTTC.